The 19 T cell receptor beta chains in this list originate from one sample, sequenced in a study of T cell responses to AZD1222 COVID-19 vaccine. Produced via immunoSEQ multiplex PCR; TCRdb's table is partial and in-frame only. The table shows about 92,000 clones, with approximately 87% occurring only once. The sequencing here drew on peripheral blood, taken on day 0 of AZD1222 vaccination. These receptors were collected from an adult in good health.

The CDR3 nucleotides are TGTGCCAGCAGTGAAAAGACCGTAACGTATTTCTTC. It translates to CASSEKTVTYFF. The J gene is TRBJ2-1, the V gene TRBV6-1; D gene ambiguous. Between the trimmed V and J ends, which lost 2 bases and 16 bases, there was a span of 15 bases. This CDR3 is 12 amino acids long. Germline CDR1 and CDR2: MNHNS and SASEGT.

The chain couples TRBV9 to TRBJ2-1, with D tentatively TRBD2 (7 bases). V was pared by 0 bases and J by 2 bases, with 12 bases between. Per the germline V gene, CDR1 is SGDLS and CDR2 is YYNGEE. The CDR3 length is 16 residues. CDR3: CASSVATGGTYNEQFF. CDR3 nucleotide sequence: TGTGCCAGCAGCGTAGCTACGGGGGGCACCTACAATGAGCAGTTCTTC.

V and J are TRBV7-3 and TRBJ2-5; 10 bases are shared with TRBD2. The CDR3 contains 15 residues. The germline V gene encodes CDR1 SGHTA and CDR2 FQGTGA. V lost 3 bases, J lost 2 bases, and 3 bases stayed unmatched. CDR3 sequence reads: CASSLGTSVQETQYF. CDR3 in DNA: TGTGCCAGCAGCTTGGGGACTAGCGTACAAGAGACCCAGTACTTC.

CDR3 amino acids: CASSYKGSTSGNTIYF. CDR3 sequence (DNA): TGTGCCAGCAGCTACAAAGGGTCCACCTCTGGAAACACCATATATTTT. The rearrangement joins TRBV6-5 to TRBJ1-3; D gene uncertain. The germline V and J ends were trimmed by 6 bases and 0 bases, with 15 bases remaining between them. This CDR3 is 16 amino acids long. The germline gives CDR1 MNHEY, CDR2 SVGAGI.

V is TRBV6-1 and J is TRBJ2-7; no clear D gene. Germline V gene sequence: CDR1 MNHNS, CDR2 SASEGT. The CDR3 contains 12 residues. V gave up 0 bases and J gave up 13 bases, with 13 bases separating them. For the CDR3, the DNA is TGTGCCAGCAGTGAAGCGCTAAGAGAGGTCTACTTC. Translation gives CASSEALREVYF.

The CDR3 bases are TGCGCCAGCAGCGCTTACCCGGGACAGGGCCTTACTGGGGCCAACGTCCTGACTTTC. Its translation: CASSAYPGQGLTGANVLTF. The chain uses TRBV5-1 and TRBJ2-6, with 9 bases that match TRBD1. Germline V CDR1 and CDR2: SGHRS, YFSETQ. Trimming took 4 bases from V and 2 from J; bases not matched to a gene: 13. CDR3 length equals 19 residues.

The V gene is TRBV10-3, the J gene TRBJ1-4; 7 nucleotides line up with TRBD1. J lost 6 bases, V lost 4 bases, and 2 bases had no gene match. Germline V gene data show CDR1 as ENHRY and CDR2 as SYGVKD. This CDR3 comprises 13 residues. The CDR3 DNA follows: TGTGCCATCAGTGGGACAGGTGATGAAAAACTGTTTTTT. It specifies CAISGTGDEKLFF.

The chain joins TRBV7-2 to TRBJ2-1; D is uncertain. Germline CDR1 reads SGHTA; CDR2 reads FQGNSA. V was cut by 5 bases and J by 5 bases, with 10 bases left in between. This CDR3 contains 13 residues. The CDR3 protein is CASSEGRHNEQFF. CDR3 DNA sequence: TGTGCCAGCAGCGAAGGACGGCACAATGAGCAGTTCTTC.

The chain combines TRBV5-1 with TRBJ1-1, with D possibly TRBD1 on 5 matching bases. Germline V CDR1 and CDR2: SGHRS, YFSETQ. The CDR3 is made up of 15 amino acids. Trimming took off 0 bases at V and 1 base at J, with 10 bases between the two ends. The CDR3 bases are TGCGCCAGCAGCTTGGCTCCGGGACGGAACACTGAAGCTTTCTTT. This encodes CASSLAPGRNTEAFF.

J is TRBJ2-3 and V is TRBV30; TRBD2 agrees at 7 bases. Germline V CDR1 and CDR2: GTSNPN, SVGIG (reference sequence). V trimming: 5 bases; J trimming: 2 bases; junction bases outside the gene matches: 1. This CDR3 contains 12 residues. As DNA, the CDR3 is TGTGCCTGGGGGAGGGTCACAGATACGCAGTATTTT. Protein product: CAWGRVTDTQYF.

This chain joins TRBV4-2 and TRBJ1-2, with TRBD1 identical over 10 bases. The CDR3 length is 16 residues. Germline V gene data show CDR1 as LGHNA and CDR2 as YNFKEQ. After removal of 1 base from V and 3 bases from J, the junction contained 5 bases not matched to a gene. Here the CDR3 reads CASSQVDRGTYYGYTF. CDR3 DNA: TGTGCCAGCAGCCAAGTGGACAGGGGGACCTACTATGGCTACACCTTC.

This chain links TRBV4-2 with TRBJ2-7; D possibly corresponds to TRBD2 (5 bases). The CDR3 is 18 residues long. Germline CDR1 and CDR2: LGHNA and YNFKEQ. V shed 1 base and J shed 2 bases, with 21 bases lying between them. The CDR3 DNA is TGTGCCAGCAGCCAAGTGTTGCCTAGCAGCGGAGATACCTACGAGCAGTACTTC. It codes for CASSQVLPSSGDTYEQYF.

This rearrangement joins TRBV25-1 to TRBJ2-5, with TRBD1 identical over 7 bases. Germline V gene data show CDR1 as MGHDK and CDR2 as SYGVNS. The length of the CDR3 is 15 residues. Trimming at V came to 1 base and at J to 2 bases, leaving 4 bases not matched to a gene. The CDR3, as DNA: TGTGCCAGCAGTGAATTGGGACAGACTCAAGAGACCCAGTACTTC. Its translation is CASSELGQTQETQYF.

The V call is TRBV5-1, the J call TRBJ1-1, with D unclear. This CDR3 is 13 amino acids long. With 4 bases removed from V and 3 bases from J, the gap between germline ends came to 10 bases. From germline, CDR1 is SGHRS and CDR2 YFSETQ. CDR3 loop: CASSPGSDTEAFF. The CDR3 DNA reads TGCGCCAGCAGCCCGGGGTCTGACACTGAAGCTTTCTTT.

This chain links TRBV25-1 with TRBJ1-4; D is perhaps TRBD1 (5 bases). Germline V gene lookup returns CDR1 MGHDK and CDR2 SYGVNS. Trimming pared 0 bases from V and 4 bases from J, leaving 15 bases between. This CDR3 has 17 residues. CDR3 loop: CASSEYYRWGVNEKLFF. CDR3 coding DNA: TGTGCCAGCAGTGAATACTACCGCTGGGGGGTTAATGAAAAACTGTTTTTT.

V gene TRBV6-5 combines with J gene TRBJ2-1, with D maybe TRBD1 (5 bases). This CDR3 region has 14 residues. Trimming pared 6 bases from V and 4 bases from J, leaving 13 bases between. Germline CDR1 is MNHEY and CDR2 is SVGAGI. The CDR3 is CASRDQGRYNEQFF. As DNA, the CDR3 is TGTGCCAGCAGGGACCAGGGCAGATACAATGAGCAGTTCTTC.

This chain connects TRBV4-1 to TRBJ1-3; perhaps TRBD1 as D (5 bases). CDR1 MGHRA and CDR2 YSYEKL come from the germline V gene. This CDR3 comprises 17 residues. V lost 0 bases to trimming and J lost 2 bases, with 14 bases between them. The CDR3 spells CASSQDTGSNAGNTIYF. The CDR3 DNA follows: TGCGCCAGCAGCCAAGATACAGGATCGAATGCTGGAAACACCATATATTTT.

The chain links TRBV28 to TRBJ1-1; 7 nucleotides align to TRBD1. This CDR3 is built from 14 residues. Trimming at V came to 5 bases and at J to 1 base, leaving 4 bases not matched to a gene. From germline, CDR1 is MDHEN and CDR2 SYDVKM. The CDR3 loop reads CASSPGGSNTEAFF. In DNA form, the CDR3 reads TGTGCCAGCAGTCCAGGGGGGTCGAACACTGAAGCTTTCTTT.

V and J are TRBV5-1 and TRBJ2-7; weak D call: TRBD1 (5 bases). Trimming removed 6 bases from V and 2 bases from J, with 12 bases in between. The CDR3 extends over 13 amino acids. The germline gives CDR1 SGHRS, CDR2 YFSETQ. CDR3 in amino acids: CASKQELTYEQYF. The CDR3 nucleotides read TGCGCCAGCAAACAGGAGTTAACCTACGAGCAGTACTTC.